These 26 T cell receptor beta chains came from one sample sequenced in a study of T cell repertoires in cytomegalovirus infection (dated by TCRdb to the late 2010s). Sequenced using an Illumina HiSeq 1500. TCRdb ran its own pipeline on the public reads, namely fastp trimming at Q25 and MiXCR clone calling, and kept in-frame beta chains. All rows with the same CDR3 protein become a single entry with the most common DNA and genes. This sample gives approximately 990,000 distinct CDR3 sequences in total; roughly 30% of them show up just once. In total, the top ten clones hold 11% to 15% of the sample. These TCRs are of unknown antigen specificity. This specimen's treatment or condition label, interpreted: in vitro stimulation with specific CMV peptide epitopes to enrich CMV-specific T cells. This specimen consisted of cultured CD8+ T cells from PBMCs, obtained from culture after CMV antigen stimulation. These receptors came from a human donor in good health (CMV status not recorded). Some clones in this sample may be carry-over from other donors' samples.

The CDR3 nucleotides read TGTGCCACCAGCAGTAGACGGAGGGACACTGAAGCTTTCTTT. Amino acid sequence: CATSSRRRDTEAFF. The chain combines TRBV15 with TRBJ1-1, with D uncertain. CDR1 is LNHNV, CDR2 YYDKDF, per germline (reference sequence). The length of the CDR3 is 14 residues. With 3 bases removed from V and 3 bases from J, the gap between germline ends came to 11 bases.

The rearrangement joins TRBV6-2 or TRBV6-3 to TRBJ2-7, with D tentatively TRBD1 (5 bases). Germline V gives CDR1 MNHEY, CDR2 SVGEGT. V was shortened by 2 bases and J by 2 bases, with 19 bases between the two germline ends. This CDR3 spans 17 amino acids. The CDR3 sequence is CASSYTPTQGSTYEQYF. CDR3 DNA: TGTGCCAGCAGTTACACTCCCACCCAGGGTAGCACCTACGAGCAGTACTTC.

V usage is TRBV5-6 and J usage is TRBJ1-5; 7 bases line up with TRBD1. The V and J ends lost 4 bases and 3 bases, in that order; junction bases with no gene match: 19. This CDR3 comprises 19 residues. Germline CDR1 and CDR2: SGHDT and YYEEEE. CDR3 in DNA: TGTGCCAGCAGCAGATCCCGGGACAGCGAATTGATGATCAATCAGCCCCAGCATTTT. The encoded protein is CASSRSRDSELMINQPQHF.

Here the CDR3 reads CAISEYGGRGTEAFF. The CDR3 DNA reads as TGTGCCATCAGTGAGTACGGGGGCCGAGGCACTGAAGCTTTCTTT. This chain joins TRBV10-3 and TRBJ1-1, with a tentative D call TRBD1 (6 bases). Looked up from germline, CDR1 is ENHRY and CDR2 is SYGVKD. Trimming left V 1 base short and J 4 bases short, with 13 bases between. The CDR3 spans 15 residues.

This clonotype was detected only a few times. The chain links TRBV12-3 or TRBV12-4 to TRBJ2-7; D may be TRBD2 (6 bases). The length of the CDR3 is 15 residues. V gave up 5 bases and J gave up 0 bases, with 14 bases separating them. The CDR3 bases are TGTGCCAGCAGTCCAAGACGGGGGAGCTCCTACGAGCAGTACTTC. Its translation is CASSPRRGSSYEQYF.

J is TRBJ1-4 and V is TRBV12-3 or TRBV12-4; no definite D call. The CDR3 is 14 residues long. V was trimmed by 2 bases and J by 0 bases, leaving 4 bases between them. This CDR3 is CASSLMATNEKLFF. In DNA form, the CDR3 reads TGTGCCAGCAGTTTAATGGCAACTAATGAAAAACTGTTTTTT.

This sequence joins TRBV4-1 and TRBJ2-5, with TRBD1 as a possible D gene (5 bases). Germline lookup yields CDR1 MGHRA and CDR2 YSYEKL. The CDR3 runs 17 residues. V shed 3 bases and J shed 1 base, with 18 bases lying between them. The CDR3 nucleotides read TGCGCCAGCAGCCAGTCGGTCTACCAGGGTGGCCAAGAGACCCAGTACTTC. It yields the protein CASSQSVYQGGQETQYF.

The chain carries TRBV6-2 or TRBV6-3 and TRBJ2-3; no definite D call. Trimming left V 4 bases short and J 3 bases short, with 14 bases between. This CDR3 comprises 15 residues. Germline CDR1 and CDR2: MNHEY and SVGEGT. CDR3 nucleotide sequence: TGTGCCAGCAGTTCCCCCTGGCGGTCAACAGATACGCAGTATTTT. Translated, it gives CASSSPWRSTDTQYF.

This chain uses TRBV12-3 or TRBV12-4 with TRBJ2-1; 9 bases agree with TRBD2. This CDR3 comprises 15 residues. J gave up 3 bases and V 6 bases, and 6 bases lay outside the gene matches. CDR3 sequence reads: CASRSGTSLYNEQFF. The CDR3, as DNA: TGTGCCAGCAGATCCGGGACTAGCCTCTACAATGAGCAGTTCTTC.

This sequence joins TRBV12-3 or TRBV12-4 and TRBJ2-2, with TRBD1 matching 7 bases. J lost 7 bases, V lost 3 bases, and 5 bases had no gene match. The CDR3 sequence is 14 residues long. CDR3 residues: CASSFRGWNGELFF. The CDR3 nucleotides read TGTGCCAGCAGTTTCAGGGGGTGGAACGGGGAGCTGTTTTTT.

This clonotype was picked up a small number of times. This chain links TRBV4-2 with TRBJ1-2; 8 bases are shared with TRBD1. Germline CDR1 reads LGHNA; CDR2 reads YNFKEQ. J was trimmed by 3 bases and V by 3 bases; bases with no gene match: 12. The CDR3 extends over 17 amino acids. The CDR3, as DNA: TGTGCCAGCAGCCAGGGTCGGACAGGGCTGATTGACTATGGCTACACCTTC. Its translation is CASSQGRTGLIDYGYTF.

This chain uses TRBV6-6 with TRBJ1-5; D is undetermined. The CDR3 has 15 amino acids. CDR1 and CDR2 from the germline V gene are MNHNY and SVGAGI (reference sequence). Deletions cut 0 bases from V and 4 bases from J, with 10 bases between. The CDR3 is CASSYSNPKNQPQHF. The CDR3 region has the DNA TGTGCCAGCAGTTACTCGAATCCGAAGAATCAGCCCCAGCATTTT.

This clonotype was counted at least ten times. V is TRBV7-9 and J is TRBJ1-3, with D perhaps matching TRBD1 (6 bases). Trimming stripped 3 bases from V and 0 bases from J, with 15 bases between. Germline CDR1 SEHNR, CDR2 FQNEAQ (reference sequence). The CDR3 has 17 residues. CDR3 in DNA: TGTGCCAGCAGCTTCCAGGACAGACCAAGCTCTGGAAACACCATATATTTT. It codes for CASSFQDRPSSGNTIYF. Using reference TRBV7-9 and TRBJ1-3 for the parts outside the CDR3, the full variable domain is DTGVSQNPRHKITKRGQNVTFRCDPISEHNRLYWYRQTLGQGPEFLTYFQNEAQLEKSRLLSDRFSAERPKGSFSTLEIQRTEQGDSAMYLCASSFQDRPSSGNTIYFGEGSWLTVV.

The chain recombines TRBV14 with TRBJ1-1; D possibly corresponds to TRBD1 (5 bases). Germline V CDR1 and CDR2: SGHDN, FVKESK. V lost 5 bases and J lost 4, with 14 bases in between. The CDR3 is 14 residues long. In DNA, the CDR3 is TGTGCCAGCAGCGAGGATGGGACGATCACTGAAGCTTTCTTT. The encoded protein is CASSEDGTITEAFF.

The gene calls are TRBV24-1 and TRBJ2-5; D is possibly TRBD2 (6 bases). The CDR3 loop spans 15 amino acids. Deletions cut 3 bases from V and 5 bases from J, with 15 bases between. Germline V gene data show CDR1 as KGHDR and CDR2 as SFDVKD. The CDR3 spells CATSDPASGLETQYF. The CDR3 DNA reads TGTGCCACCAGTGATCCCGCGAGCGGGCTCGAGACCCAGTACTTC.

This clonotype was recorded a few times. The chain uses TRBV27 and TRBJ1-5, with D unresolved. Germline CDR1 MNHEY, CDR2 SMNVEV (reference sequence). With 4 bases removed from V and 3 bases from J, the gap between germline ends came to 10 bases. The CDR3 totals 14 residues. The CDR3 here is CASSSRRHNQPQHF. The CDR3, as DNA: TGTGCCAGCAGTTCACGACGGCACAATCAGCCCCAGCATTTT.

This clonotype was seen more than once but under ten times. The V call is TRBV10-3, the J call TRBJ1-5; TRBD1 matches 9 bases. With 3 bases clipped from V and 5 bases from J, the junction kept 8 bases outside the gene matches. CDR3 size: 16 residues. Germline V gene lookup returns CDR1 ENHRY and CDR2 SYGVKD. The CDR3 DNA sequence: TGTGCCATCAGTGAAACGGACAGGGGTTTCCATCAGCCCCAGCATTTT. It codes for CAISETDRGFHQPQHF.

This clonotype was seen ten or more times. V and J are TRBV12-3 or TRBV12-4 and TRBJ1-5; D possibly corresponds to TRBD1 (6 bases). The CDR3 covers 15 residues. V was cut by 3 bases and J by 4 bases, with 13 bases left in between. The CDR3 region has the DNA TGTGCCAGCAGTTTCGGGGGGCCGGGTAATCAGCCCCAGCATTTT. Translated: CASSFGGPGNQPQHF.

The chain joins TRBV4-1 to TRBJ2-1, with D unresolved. Trimming cost V 1 base and J 5 bases, with 9 bases left between them. The length of the CDR3 is 14 residues. Per the germline V gene, CDR1 is MGHRA and CDR2 is YSYEKL. CDR3 sequence (DNA): TGCGCCAGCAGCCAAGTAAAGGGTGACAATGAGCAGTTCTTC. Encoded protein: CASSQVKGDNEQFF.

The chain uses TRBV10-3 and TRBJ2-2; maybe TRBD2 (6 bases). V lost 2 bases to trimming and J lost 6 bases, with 13 bases between them. The CDR3 totals 15 residues. In germline, CDR1 is ENHRY, CDR2 SYGVKD. The CDR3 DNA is TGTGCCATCAGTGAGGAGCCGACGGGGGCCGGGGAGCTGTTTTTT. Translating gives CAISEEPTGAGELFF.

Here the CDR3 reads CATSDFRGNSGANVLTF. Here the CDR3 DNA reads TGTGCCACCAGTGATTTTCGGGGTAACTCTGGGGCCAACGTCCTGACTTTC. The gene calls are TRBV24-1 and TRBJ2-6; TRBD2 is a possible D gene (5 bases). V dropped 1 base and J dropped 0 bases, with 9 bases sitting between them. Germline V gene sequence: CDR1 KGHDR, CDR2 SFDVKD. This CDR3 has 17 amino acids.

This clonotype was seen a few times. V and J are TRBV6-5 and TRBJ1-4, with D maybe TRBD1 (5 bases). Germline V gene sequence: CDR1 MNHEY, CDR2 SVGAGI. The CDR3 has 15 residues. The V end lost 6 bases, the J end lost 4 bases, and 15 bases lay between the germline ends. The CDR3 DNA sequence: TGTGCCAGCAGCCTTTCCAGGGCTTATAATGAAAAACTGTTTTTT. This encodes CASSLSRAYNEKLFF.

Only one count was recorded for this clonotype. V and J are TRBV7-6 and TRBJ2-5, with D possibly TRBD2 on 6 matching bases. The CDR3 loop spans 12 amino acids. Germline lookup yields CDR1 SGHVS and CDR2 FNYEAQ. V lost 5 bases and J 9 bases, leaving 13 bases between the germline ends. CDR3 DNA sequence: TGTGCCAGCAGCCTCGGCGGGGAGTCCCAGTACTTC. Amino acid sequence: CASSLGGESQYF.

Ten or more counts support this clonotype. The CDR3 region has the DNA TGTGCCAGCAGCTTAGTTAGCGGGGAGTGGCAAGAGACCCAGTACTTC. Its translation: CASSLVSGEWQETQYF. The V gene is TRBV7-2, the J gene TRBJ2-5; 8 bases fit TRBD2. V shed 1 base, J shed 2 bases, and the junction held 6 bases outside the gene matches. The CDR3 contains 16 residues. Germline loops: CDR1 SGHTA, CDR2 FQGNSA.

A single count supports this clonotype. The chain employs TRBV27 and TRBJ2-1; tentative D call: TRBD1 (7 bases). V was pared by 5 bases and J by 6 bases, with 11 bases between. There are 13 residues in the CDR3. Germline lookup yields CDR1 MNHEY and CDR2 SMNVEV (reference sequence). CDR3 region: CASSAGGPNEQFF. CDR3 DNA: TGTGCCAGCAGTGCAGGGGGGCCCAATGAGCAGTTCTTC.

The chain couples TRBV20-1 to TRBJ2-3; 9 nucleotides match TRBD2. After removal of 5 bases from V and 5 bases from J, the junction contained 11 bases not matched to a gene. The CDR3 length is 15 residues. CDR1 is DFQATT and CDR2 is SNEGSKA in the germline V gene (reference sequence). The CDR3 nucleotides are TGCAGTGCTCGGGGAGCGGGGGGACGCGGAGATACGCAGTATTTT. Translating it yields CSARGAGGRGDTQYF.